These 16 T cell receptor beta chains originate from one sample sequenced in a study of blood T cell repertoires in COVID-19. This table comes from immunoSEQ multiplex PCR, and its TCRdb copy is limited to in-frame clones, with some not included. The sample yields some 250,000 clones, around 85% seen once. The sample comprised peripheral blood. The receptors originated from a man in his sixties with acute or convalescent COVID-19.

The chain recombines TRBV20-1 with TRBJ2-3; 7 bases fit TRBD1. This CDR3 is 11 amino acids long. Germline V CDR1 and CDR2: DFQATT, SNEGSKA (reference sequence). CDR3 in DNA: TGCAAAGGGGGCAACACAGATACGCAGTATTTT. Its protein is CKGGNTDTQYF.

This chain joins TRBV30 and TRBJ1-4, with a weak D call TRBD1 (5 bases). The CDR3 contains 13 residues. Trimming pared 2 bases from V and 7 bases from J, leaving 11 bases between. Per the germline V gene, CDR1 is GTSNPN and CDR2 is SVGIG (reference sequence). CDR3 in DNA: TGTGCCTGGAGTCGCCCTGGGGCTGAAAAACTGTTTTTT. Residues: CAWSRPGAEKLFF.

This clone was counted between two and nine times. The rearrangement joins TRBV29-1 to TRBJ2-5; 14 bases fit TRBD2. CDR1 is SQVTM and CDR2 is ANQGSEA in the germline V gene. The CDR3 has 14 residues. V shed 4 bases and J 4 bases; nucleotides not matched to a gene: 2. In DNA, the CDR3 is TGCAGCGTTGGGGGACTAGCGGGAGTAGAGACCCAGTACTTC. Translation gives CSVGGLAGVETQYF.

The CDR3 sequence: CASSIGRAGYGGELFF. The CDR3 DNA reads as TGTGCCAGTAGTATCGGAAGAGCGGGTTATGGCGGGGAGCTGTTTTTT. The rearrangement links TRBV19 to TRBJ2-2, with D perhaps TRBD2 (6 bases). The germline gives CDR1 LNHDA, CDR2 SQIVND (reference sequence). The CDR3 spans 16 residues. With 3 bases removed from V and 7 bases from J, the gap between germline ends came to 18 bases.

V gene TRBV19 combines with J gene TRBJ1-1, with 7 bases identical to TRBD1. The CDR3 runs 13 residues. The germline V gene encodes CDR1 LNHDA and CDR2 SQIVND (reference sequence). Trimming removed 6 bases from V and 3 bases from J; junction bases left unmatched: 4. The CDR3 is CASSNTGDTEAFF. The DNA for the CDR3 is TGTGCCAGTAGCAACACAGGGGACACTGAAGCTTTCTTT.

The V call is TRBV9, the J call TRBJ1-3, with TRBD1 matching over 11 bases. With V trimmed by 4 bases and J by 4 bases, 10 bases remained unmatched. There are 17 residues in the CDR3. Germline V gives CDR1 SGDLS, CDR2 YYNGEE. The CDR3 DNA reads as TGTGCCAGCAGCCCTCCCGGACAGGGGGCGCGAGGAAACACCATATATTTT. It specifies CASSPPGQGARGNTIYF.

The chain joins TRBV18 to TRBJ1-1; 7 nucleotides line up with TRBD1. Germline V CDR1 and CDR2: KGHSH, LQKENI. The CDR3 is 14 residues long. J gave up 0 bases and V 6 bases, and 4 bases lay outside the gene matches. CDR3 bases: TGTGCCAGCTCCTGGGGACAGCTGAACACTGAAGCTTTCTTT. Protein sequence: CASSWGQLNTEAFF.

V is TRBV18 and J is TRBJ2-1, with 11 bases aligning to TRBD1. The ends lost 6 bases at V and 4 bases at J; junction bases unmatched: 5. Germline V CDR1 and CDR2: KGHSH, LQKENI. The length of the CDR3 is 15 residues. The CDR3 protein is CASSPDRGLYNEQFF. The DNA of the CDR3 is TGTGCCAGCTCTCCGGACAGGGGGCTGTACAATGAGCAGTTCTTC. The entire variable domain, with the rest obtained from reference TRBV18 and TRBJ2-1, is as follows: NAGVMQNPRHLVRRRGQEARLRCSPMKGHSHVYWYRQLPEEGLKFMVYLQKENIIDESGMPKERFSAEFPKEGPSILRIQQVVRGDSAAYFCASSPDRGLYNEQFFGPGTRLTVL.

V usage is TRBV6-6 and J usage is TRBJ1-2; D not resolved. The V end lost 5 bases, the J end lost 2 bases, and 18 bases lay between the germline ends. In germline, CDR1 is MNHNY, CDR2 SVGAGI (reference sequence). The CDR3 totals 16 residues. The CDR3 is CASSLKAGIGNYGYTF. The CDR3 region has the DNA TGTGCCAGCAGTCTAAAAGCCGGGATTGGGAACTATGGCTACACCTTC.

This chain joins TRBV6-2 or TRBV6-3 and TRBJ2-7, with a weak D call TRBD2 (5 bases). V lost 4 bases and J 0 bases, leaving 10 bases between the germline ends. The CDR3 loop spans 14 amino acids. CDR1 and CDR2 from the germline V gene are MNHEY and SVGEGT. CDR3 sequence: CASSSQRLSYEQYF. The DNA of the CDR3 is TGTGCCAGCAGTTCCCAGCGGCTCTCCTACGAGCAGTACTTC.

The CDR3 loop reads CATTPRDRFHEQYF. In nucleotides, the CDR3 is TGTGCCACCACCCCCCGGGACAGGTTTCACGAGCAGTACTTC. The gene calls are TRBV15 and TRBJ2-7, with TRBD1 identical over 8 bases. V dropped 7 bases and J dropped 5; count of bases not matched to a gene: 10. Looked up from germline, CDR1 is LNHNV and CDR2 is YYDKDF (reference sequence). The CDR3 loop spans 14 amino acids.

This clone has only a few counts. This rearrangement joins TRBV29-1 to TRBJ1-2; the match to TRBD1 covers 7 bases. The V gene end was trimmed by 3 bases and the J gene end by 2 bases; junction bases not matched to a gene: 9. Germline V gives CDR1 SQVTM, CDR2 ANQGSEA. The CDR3 loop spans 15 amino acids. CDR3 sequence (DNA): TGCAGCGTTGATGCACCCGACAGGGCGAACTATGGCTACACCTTC. Amino acids: CSVDAPDRANYGYTF.

The chain uses TRBV6-5 and TRBJ2-1, with TRBD1 matching 10 bases. The CDR3 sequence is 15 residues long. The germline V gene has CDR1 MNHEY and CDR2 SVGAGI. J lost 7 bases, V lost 8 bases, and 11 bases had no gene match. The CDR3 reads CASGPSGQGYNEQFF. The CDR3 nucleotides read TGTGCCAGCGGGCCCTCGGGACAGGGGTATAATGAGCAGTTCTTC.

V gene TRBV7-2 combines with J gene TRBJ2-1; 8 bases align to TRBD1. The CDR3 is 14 amino acids. Unmatched junction bases numbered 6, after V lost 2 bases and J lost 9 bases. The germline V gene encodes CDR1 SGHTA and CDR2 FQGNSA. This CDR3 is CASSLLTGGLEQFF. CDR3 nucleotides: TGTGCCAGCAGCTTACTTACAGGGGGTCTTGAGCAGTTCTTC.

This clone was picked up a small number of times. The chain has TRBV19 and TRBJ2-1; perhaps TRBD2 as D (5 bases). The germline V and J ends were trimmed by 6 bases and 1 base, with 16 bases remaining between them. The CDR3 runs 16 residues. Germline CDR1 LNHDA, CDR2 SQIVND (reference sequence). The CDR3 reads CASRSGSVGSYNEQFF. DNA of the CDR3: TGTGCCAGTAGATCGGGTAGCGTCGGATCCTACAATGAGCAGTTCTTC.

This chain uses TRBV4-2 with TRBJ1-4, with a weak D call TRBD1 (6 bases). The CDR3 has 14 amino acids. Germline V gene sequence: CDR1 LGHNA, CDR2 YNFKEQ. Trimming took 1 base from V and 5 from J, leaving 8 bases between them. Here the CDR3 reads CASSQGTDNEKLFF. The CDR3 nucleotides are TGTGCCAGCAGCCAAGGGACAGACAATGAAAAACTGTTTTTT.